These 29 T cell receptor beta chains share one sample of origin, sequenced in a study of T cell repertoires in cytomegalovirus infection. MiXCR was run by TCRdb on the reads, yielding one entry per CDR3 protein. The table records around 550,000 distinct CDR3 sequences, about a quarter of them present only once. The sample taken for sequencing was PBMCs. These receptors were collected from a human donor in good health (CMV status not recorded). Some clones in this sample may be carry-over from other donors' samples.

The rearrangement joins TRBV5-4 to TRBJ2-3; D is undetermined. The V end lost 2 bases, the J end lost 2 bases, and 9 bases lay between the germline ends. CDR1 and CDR2 from the germline V gene are SGHNT and YYREEE (reference sequence). CDR3 length: 14 amino acids. CDR3 protein: CASSFDTNTDTQYF. As DNA, the CDR3 is TGTGCCAGCAGCTTCGACACGAACACAGATACGCAGTATTTT.

On this clonotype itself: The junction departs from germline at one end; a sequencing error may be responsible. The chain recombines TRBV7-2 with TRBJ2-7, with D perhaps TRBD1 or TRBD2 (5 bases each). The CDR3 extends over 13 amino acids. From germline, CDR1 is SGHTA and CDR2 FQGNSA. The CDR3 here is CASSLEGLYEQYF. The CDR3 bases are TGTGCCAGCAGTTTAGAGGGGCTCTACGAGCAGTACTTC.

This clonotype occurred a few times. V usage is TRBV25-1 and J usage is TRBJ2-5; D unresolved. CDR3 length equals 12 residues. V was pared by 6 bases and J by 4 bases, with 9 bases between. Germline V gene sequence: CDR1 MGHDK, CDR2 SYGVNS. The CDR3 coding sequence is TGTGCCAGCAGAAGAGGAGTAGAGACCCAGTACTTC. Translated, it gives CASRRGVETQYF.

Here the CDR3 DNA reads TGTGCCAGCAGCCCAGGGCTAACTAGCGAACAAGAGACCCAGTACTTC. This codes for CASSPGLTSEQETQYF. The chain uses TRBV11-3 and TRBJ2-5; 7 nucleotides line up with TRBD2. V was pared by 5 bases and J by 2 bases, with 11 bases of the junction left unmatched. The V gene's germline CDR1 is SGHNT and CDR2 YENEEA. The CDR3 is 16 residues long.

This clonotype appeared many times. This chain links TRBV7-2 with TRBJ2-1; 9 nucleotides agree with TRBD1. The CDR3 covers 13 residues. The J segment lost 5 bases and the V segment lost 7 bases, leaving 3 bases of the junction unmatched. The germline CDR1 and CDR2 sequences are SGHTA and FQGNSA. The DNA for the CDR3 is TGTGCCAGCACATGGACAGGGGACAATGAGCAGTTCTTC. Translation: CASTWTGDNEQFF.

This clonotype was counted ten times or more. The chain couples TRBV7-9 to TRBJ2-3; 13 nucleotides match TRBD2. The germline V gene encodes CDR1 SEHNR and CDR2 FQNEAQ (reference sequence). CDR3 size: 17 residues. With 5 bases clipped from V and 2 bases from J, the junction kept 7 bases outside the gene matches. The CDR3 sequence: CASSMGLAGTTTDTQYF. CDR3 DNA: TGTGCCAGCAGCATGGGACTAGCGGGGACTACCACAGATACGCAGTATTTT.

This clonotype was seen more than once but under ten times. The chain links TRBV4-3 to TRBJ1-3; D is unresolved. Trimming took off 1 base at V and 0 bases at J, with 10 bases between the two ends. Per germline, CDR1 LGHNA and CDR2 YSLEER. The CDR3 consists of 16 residues. The CDR3, as DNA: TGCGCCAGCAGCCAAGTCGTCAGCCGCTCTGGAAACACCATATATTTT. This codes for CASSQVVSRSGNTIYF.

This clonotype was detected ten times or more. The V call is TRBV4-1, the J call TRBJ1-5, with a tentative D call TRBD1 (5 bases). Germline values: CDR1 MGHRA, CDR2 YSYEKL. The V gene lost 1 base and the J gene lost 2 bases, with 12 bases spanning the gap. The CDR3 totals 16 residues. The CDR3 spells CASSQVLGGGNQPQHF. For the CDR3, the DNA is TGCGCCAGCAGCCAAGTGTTGGGGGGAGGCAATCAGCCCCAGCATTTT.

V gene TRBV10-3 combines with J gene TRBJ2-3; 11 bases are shared with TRBD1. CDR3 length: 15 residues. Looked up from germline, CDR1 is ENHRY and CDR2 is SYGVKD. Trimming cost V 9 bases and J 6 bases; bases outside gene matches: 11. CDR3 coding DNA: TGTGCCATTACTCCGGGACAGGGGGTTTTGGATACGCAGTATTTT. Its translation is CAITPGQGVLDTQYF.

CDR3 sequence (DNA): TGTGCCAGCTCACCAGACAGGGATATGAACACTGAAGCTTTCTTT. Protein product: CASSPDRDMNTEAFF. The chain recombines TRBV18 with TRBJ1-1; the match to TRBD1 covers 7 bases. The CDR3 loop spans 15 amino acids. V lost 2 bases to trimming and J lost 0 bases; unmatched junction nucleotides: 3. Per the germline V gene, CDR1 is KGHSH and CDR2 is LQKENI. Variable domain in full (rest from reference TRBV18 and TRBJ1-1): NAGVMQNPRHLVRRRGQEARLRCSPMKGHSHVYWYRQLPEEGLKFMVYLQKENIIDESGMPKERFSAEFPKEGPSILRIQQVVRGDSAAYFCASSPDRDMNTEAFFGQGTRLTVV.

This clonotype occurred a few times. The chain uses TRBV7-3 and TRBJ2-1, with TRBD1 identical over 8 bases. This CDR3 has 15 amino acids. In germline, CDR1 is SGHTA, CDR2 FQGTGA. V lost 4 bases and J lost 3; bases outside the gene matches: 5. CDR3: CASSYRTGNYNEQFF. CDR3 nucleotides: TGTGCCAGCAGCTACAGGACAGGGAACTACAATGAGCAGTTCTTC.

This clonotype has a handful of counts. The chain uses TRBV4-3 and TRBJ2-7; 11 nucleotides line up with TRBD2. There are 15 residues in the CDR3. The junction had 13 bases not matched to a gene; V was cut back by 6 bases and J by 9 bases. Germline lookup yields CDR1 LGHNA and CDR2 YSLEER. The CDR3 DNA follows: TGCGCCAGCAGACGTTCCGGGACTAGCGGTACGAGGCAGTACGTC. Amino acids: CASRRSGTSGTRQYV.

The J gene is TRBJ1-2, the V gene TRBV7-9; TRBD1 matches 10 bases. V dropped 4 bases and J dropped 4; count of bases not matched to a gene: 3. Germline assignment: CDR1 SEHNR and CDR2 FQNEAQ (reference sequence). This CDR3 spans 14 amino acids. CDR3 region: CASSSGTGVYGYTF. The DNA for the CDR3 is TGTGCCAGCAGCTCCGGGACAGGGGTCTATGGCTACACCTTC.

The CDR3: CAWSGQVMHEQYF. CDR3 nucleotides: TGTGCCTGGAGTGGACAGGTAATGCACGAGCAGTACTTC. The chain couples TRBV30 to TRBJ2-7; tentatively, D is TRBD1 (6 bases). In germline, CDR1 is GTSNPN, CDR2 SVGIG (reference sequence). V lost 1 base to trimming and J lost 5 bases, with 12 bases between them. This CDR3 is 13 amino acids long.

The J gene is TRBJ2-2, the V gene TRBV29-1; 7 positions agree with TRBD2. The V gene's germline CDR1 is SQVTM and CDR2 ANQGSEA. The CDR3 is made up of 13 amino acids. V lost 1 base, J lost 9 bases, and 5 bases stayed unmatched. The CDR3 loop reads CSVEGAGAWELFF. The CDR3 bases are TGCAGCGTTGAAGGGGCGGGAGCGTGGGAGCTGTTTTTT.

V and J are TRBV20-1 and TRBJ2-7, with D possibly matching TRBD2 (6 bases). Germline values: CDR1 DFQATT, CDR2 SNEGSKA (reference sequence). The CDR3 contains 14 residues. V shed 2 bases and J shed 2 bases, with 13 bases lying between them. This CDR3 reads CSARTTRVAYEQYF. The DNA of the CDR3 is TGCAGTGCTAGAACGACTAGGGTGGCCTACGAGCAGTACTTC.

V gene TRBV7-9 combines with J gene TRBJ2-7; no firm D call. Germline lookup yields CDR1 SEHNR and CDR2 FQNEAQ (reference sequence). With 1 base removed from V and 6 bases from J, the gap between germline ends came to 7 bases. This CDR3 has 12 residues. The CDR3, as DNA: TGTGCCAGCAGCTTAGTGTCTGGCGAGCAGTACTTC. Amino acids: CASSLVSGEQYF.

Ten or more counts support this clonotype. J is TRBJ1-5 and V is TRBV6-1; no definite D call. Looked up from germline, CDR1 is MNHNS and CDR2 is SASEGT. Trimming took 6 bases from V and 2 from J, leaving 17 bases between them. The CDR3 has 16 amino acids. Here the CDR3 reads CASRPPGPWGNQPQHF. Here the CDR3 DNA reads TGTGCCAGCAGGCCCCCAGGCCCATGGGGCAATCAGCCCCAGCATTTT.

The rearrangement joins TRBV15 to TRBJ2-3; 7 nucleotides agree with TRBD2. The CDR3 covers 14 residues. V lost 3 bases to trimming and J lost 6 bases; unmatched junction nucleotides: 6. Germline CDR1 is LNHNV and CDR2 is YYDKDF (reference sequence). The CDR3, as DNA: TGTGCCACCAGCAGGACTAGCAGGATGGATACGCAGTATTTT. Protein product: CATSRTSRMDTQYF.

The V call is TRBV20-1, the J call TRBJ1-2; a weak D match, TRBD1 (5 bases). The germline V gene has CDR1 DFQATT and CDR2 SNEGSKA (reference sequence). This CDR3 is built from 13 residues. Between the trimmed V and J ends, which lost 6 bases and 8 bases, there was a span of 19 bases. CDR3 protein: CSAGSGAGRGYTF. In DNA form, the CDR3 reads TGCAGTGCGGGGAGTGGAGCAGGGAGGGGCTACACCTTC.

The chain combines TRBV10-2 with TRBJ1-1, with D perhaps TRBD1 (5 bases). This CDR3 has 13 residues. V lost 7 bases and J 4 bases, leaving 13 bases between the germline ends. Germline lookup yields CDR1 WSHSY and CDR2 SAAADI. For the CDR3, the DNA is TGCGCCAGCATGGGGGGGTGGGTCACTGAAGCTTTCTTT. Translation gives CASMGGWVTEAFF.

V is TRBV20-1 and J is TRBJ1-3, with 8 bases that match TRBD1. The germline V gene encodes CDR1 DFQATT and CDR2 SNEGSKA (reference sequence). V shed 0 bases, J shed 4 bases, and the junction held 5 bases outside the gene matches. This CDR3 has 15 residues. The CDR3: CSARDSGGTGNTIYF. Written as DNA, the CDR3 is TGCAGTGCTAGAGATTCAGGGGGCACAGGAAACACCATATATTTT.

Only a few counts were recorded for this clonotype. The chain combines TRBV4-1 with TRBJ2-7; 9 nucleotides line up with TRBD2. Per the germline V gene, CDR1 is MGHRA and CDR2 is YSYEKL. The junction had 13 bases not matched to a gene; V was cut back by 4 bases and J by 6 bases. The CDR3 length is 16 residues. The CDR3 DNA follows: TGCGCCAGCAGCCCTCGGGTGGGCGGGAGGGCTAGCGAGCAGTACTTC. This codes for CASSPRVGGRASEQYF.

The chain combines TRBV7-9 with TRBJ2-2; D assignment may be TRBD1 or TRBD2 (6 bases each). V lost 5 bases and J 3 bases, leaving 16 bases between the germline ends. Germline CDR1 is SEHNR and CDR2 is FQNEAQ (reference sequence). The CDR3 runs to 16 residues. This CDR3 is CASSTWGARDTGELFF. In DNA, the CDR3 is TGTGCCAGCAGCACCTGGGGGGCGCGGGACACCGGGGAGCTGTTTTTT.

This chain uses TRBV20-1 with TRBJ2-1; 9 positions agree with TRBD2. CDR3 length: 16 residues. The V gene's germline CDR1 is DFQATT and CDR2 SNEGSKA (reference sequence). The V and J ends lost 5 bases and 7 bases, in that order; junction bases with no gene match: 15. The CDR3 bases are TGCAGTGCTCGATCATCCCTAATTAGCGGGAGTAATGAGCAGTTCTTC. This encodes CSARSSLISGSNEQFF.

This clonotype has more than one count but fewer than ten. This chain links TRBV18 with TRBJ1-3, with 11 nucleotides matching TRBD1. The CDR3 contains 15 residues. Germline-derived CDR1 and CDR2 are KGHSH and LQKENI. V dropped 10 bases and J dropped 0; count of bases not matched to a gene: 5. The CDR3 region is CATGDRGTSGNTIYF. DNA for the CDR3: TGTGCCACCGGGGACAGGGGGACCTCTGGAAACACCATATATTTT.

This chain joins TRBV20-1 and TRBJ2-2, with D possibly matching TRBD1 (5 bases). CDR3 size: 14 residues. The germline V gene encodes CDR1 DFQATT and CDR2 SNEGSKA (reference sequence). Trimming removed 3 bases at V and 5 bases at J, with 13 bases between. CDR3 bases: TGCAGTGCTAGTCAGGGTACTCGGACCGGGGAGCTGTTTTTT. This sequence encodes CSASQGTRTGELFF.

This clonotype was observed many times. The V call is TRBV10-3, the J call TRBJ2-7; 11 bases line up with TRBD1. The J segment lost 0 bases and the V segment lost 8 bases, leaving 9 bases of the junction unmatched. There are 16 residues in the CDR3. CDR1 is ENHRY, CDR2 SYGVKD, per germline. The CDR3 nucleotides read TGTGCCATCGGATCCCGGGACAGGGGGTCCTCCTACGAGCAGTACTTC. Residues: CAIGSRDRGSSYEQYF.

The rearrangement joins TRBV7-9 to TRBJ1-3; the D gene is possibly TRBD1 (5 bases). The CDR3 runs 16 residues. V was cut by 4 bases and J by 0 bases, with 13 bases left in between. CDR1 is SEHNR, CDR2 FQNEAQ, per germline (reference sequence). The CDR3 region is CASSSYTGGSGNTIYF. As DNA, the CDR3 is TGTGCCAGCAGCTCCTATACTGGGGGCTCTGGAAACACCATATATTTT. The complete variable domain, with remaining parts taken from reference TRBV7-9 and TRBJ1-3, reads DTGVSQNPRHKITKRGQNVTFRCDPISEHNRLYWYRQTLGQGPEFLTYFQNEAQLEKSRLLSDRFSAERPKGSFSTLEIQRTEQGDSAMYLCASSSYTGGSGNTIYFGEGSWLTVV.